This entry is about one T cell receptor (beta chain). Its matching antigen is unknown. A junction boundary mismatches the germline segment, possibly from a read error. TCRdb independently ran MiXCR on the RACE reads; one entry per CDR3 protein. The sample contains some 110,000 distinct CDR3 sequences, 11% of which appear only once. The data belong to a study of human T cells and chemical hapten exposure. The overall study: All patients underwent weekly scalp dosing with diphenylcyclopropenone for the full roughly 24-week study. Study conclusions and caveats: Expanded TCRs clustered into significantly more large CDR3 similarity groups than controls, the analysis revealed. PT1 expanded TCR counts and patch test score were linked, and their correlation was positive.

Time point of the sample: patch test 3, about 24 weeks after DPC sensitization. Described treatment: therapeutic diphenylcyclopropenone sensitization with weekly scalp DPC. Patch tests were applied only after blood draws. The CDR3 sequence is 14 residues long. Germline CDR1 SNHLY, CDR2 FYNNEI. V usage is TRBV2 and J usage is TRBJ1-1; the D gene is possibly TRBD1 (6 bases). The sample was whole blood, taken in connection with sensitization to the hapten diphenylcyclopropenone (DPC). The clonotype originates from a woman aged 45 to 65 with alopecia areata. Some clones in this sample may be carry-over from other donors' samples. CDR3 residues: CSSCTGIKNTEAFF. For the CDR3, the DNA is TGTTCCAGTTGCACAGGGATTAAGAACACTGAAGCTTTCTTT. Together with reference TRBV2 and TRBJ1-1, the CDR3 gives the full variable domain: EPEVTQTPSHQVTQMGQEVILRCVPISNHLYFYWYRQILGQKVEFLVSFYNNEISEKSEIFDDQFSVERPDGSNFTLKIRSTKLEDSAMYFCSSCTGIKNTEAFFGQGTRLTVV.